These T cell receptor beta chains were read from a single sample in a study of blood T cell repertoires in COVID-19. Method: immunoSEQ multiplex PCR; TCRdb's copy keeps in-frame clones and lacks some. The sample includes 88,000 or so clones, 85% to 90% of them seen just once. Sequencing used peripheral blood. The origin of the receptors is a man aged 55 to 70 with acute or convalescent COVID-19. Both conserved end residues are part of each CDR3. D genes are given only for firm matches. Size tells how often a clone was seen (once, few, many) or the class of an expanded clone, and some rows leave it out.

>13|TRBJ1-2|-|-|TRBV6-5
TGTGCCAGCAGTTACAGCCGAGAGGGTGGCTACACCTTC
CASSYSREGGYTF
>15|TRBJ1-4|-|-|TRBV7-9
TGTGCCAGCAGCTTTGGTCAGACTAGTAATGAAAAACTGTTTTTT
CASSFGQTSNEKLFF
>14|TRBJ1-2|-|-|TRBV5-1
TGCGCCAGCAGCGCACAACAGGGAAACTATGGCTACACCTTC
CASSAQQGNYGYTF
>17|TRBJ2-5|-|TRBD1|TRBV19
TGTGCCAGTAGTATGGGTGGGGGACAGGGGATTCAGGAGACCCAGTACTTC
CASSMGGGQGIQETQYF
>18|TRBJ2-3|-|TRBD2|TRBV7-9
TGTGCCAGCAGCTTAGGGCTAGCGGGAGTATCGGCCCCAGATACGCAGTATTTT
CASSLGLAGVSAPDTQYF
>16|TRBJ2-1|few|TRBD2|TRBV4-3
TGCGCCAGCAGCCAAGATGGCCTAGCGGGGTACAATGAGCAGTTCTTC
CASSQDGLAGYNEQFF
>12|TRBJ2-7|few|-|TRBV12-3/TRBV12-4
TGTGCCAGCAGTCGTGGTCAGAACGAGCAGTACTTC
CASSRGQNEQYF
>15|TRBJ1-1|-|-|TRBV7-8
TGTGCCAGCAGCCCCCAGACAAAGCAGTCCACTGAAGCTTTCTTT
CASSPQTKQSTEAFF
>15|TRBJ2-7|-|-|TRBV27
TGTGCCAGCAGTTTAGTGACAAGAAGGTCCTACGAGCAGTACTTC
CASSLVTRRSYEQYF
>15|TRBJ2-3|-|-|TRBV2
TGTGCCAGCAGCCTCCAATCGGTAGCAGGGGATACGCAGTATTTT
CASSLQSVAGDTQYF
>15|TRBJ2-7|-|-|TRBV27
TGTGCCAGCAGTTACGCCCCGGGACTTCTCTACGAGCAGTACTTC
CASSYAPGLLYEQYF
>16|TRBJ2-5|few|-|TRBV9
TGTGCCAGCAGCCCGCGGGGGCAGACTGGGGAAGAGACCCAGTACTTC
CASSPRGQTGEETQYF
>14|TRBJ1-2|-|-|TRBV5-4
TGTGCCAGCAGCTTGGGGGGAGCTAACTATGGCTACACCTTC
CASSLGGANYGYTF
>15|TRBJ2-3|-|TRBD2|TRBV24-1
TGTGCCACCAGTGACCCAGGGTCCCCGGGGGGTACGCAGTATTTT
CATSDPGSPGGTQYF